Below are 4 T cell receptor beta chains sequenced from a single sample in a study of blood T cell repertoires in COVID-19. Generated by immunoSEQ multiplex PCR, the TCRdb table keeps only in-frame clones and is missing some. The data hold under 250,000 clones, with under 85% observed a single time. The source material was peripheral blood. These receptors came from a man aged 25 to 40 who had recovered from COVID-19.

The chain employs TRBV2 and TRBJ2-2, with D perhaps matching TRBD1 (5 bases). V was trimmed by 1 base and J by 1 base, leaving 7 bases between them. CDR1 SNHLY and CDR2 FYNNEI come from the germline V gene. CDR3 size: 15 residues. The CDR3 is CASSEVGRNTGELFF. The CDR3 coding sequence is TGTGCCAGCAGTGAAGTGGGGCGGAACACCGGGGAGCTGTTTTTT. Full variable domain (rest looked up from reference TRBV2 and TRBJ2-2): EPEVTQTPSHQVTQMGQEVILRCVPISNHLYFYWYRQILGQKVEFLVSFYNNEISEKSEIFDDQFSVERPDGSNFTLKIRSTKLEDSAMYFCASSEVGRNTGELFFGEGSRLTVL.

This clone occurred once. The chain is built from TRBV3-1 (or the pseudogene TRBV3-2) and TRBJ2-5; 7 nucleotides line up with TRBD2. CDR1 is LGHDT, CDR2 YNNKEL, per germline (reference sequence). With 2 bases clipped from V and 5 bases from J, the junction kept 5 bases outside the gene matches. CDR3 length equals 14 residues. DNA for the CDR3: TGTGCCAGCAGCCAAATGTGGGGGGGGGAGACCCAGTACTTC. This codes for CASSQMWGGETQYF.

This clone was counted a few times. The J gene is TRBJ1-5, the V gene TRBV28; the D is unclear. Germline V CDR1 and CDR2: MDHEN, SYDVKM. CDR3 length: 14 residues. The V end was cut by 6 bases, the J end by 1 base, with 10 bases between. CDR3 sequence reads: CASSRAGSNQPQHF. The CDR3 DNA reads TGTGCCAGCAGCCGCGCAGGAAGCAATCAGCCCCAGCATTTT.

This clone was seen a few times. CDR3 sequence reads: CASSLTGGGYTF. CDR3 coding DNA: TGTGCCAGCAGCTTAACCGGGGGAGGCTACACCTTC. The genes are TRBV7-9 and TRBJ1-2; a possible D gene is TRBD1 (5 bases). V was clipped by 2 bases and J by 8 bases, with 9 bases between them. The CDR3 sequence is 12 residues long. Per the germline V gene, CDR1 is SEHNR and CDR2 is FQNEAQ (reference sequence).